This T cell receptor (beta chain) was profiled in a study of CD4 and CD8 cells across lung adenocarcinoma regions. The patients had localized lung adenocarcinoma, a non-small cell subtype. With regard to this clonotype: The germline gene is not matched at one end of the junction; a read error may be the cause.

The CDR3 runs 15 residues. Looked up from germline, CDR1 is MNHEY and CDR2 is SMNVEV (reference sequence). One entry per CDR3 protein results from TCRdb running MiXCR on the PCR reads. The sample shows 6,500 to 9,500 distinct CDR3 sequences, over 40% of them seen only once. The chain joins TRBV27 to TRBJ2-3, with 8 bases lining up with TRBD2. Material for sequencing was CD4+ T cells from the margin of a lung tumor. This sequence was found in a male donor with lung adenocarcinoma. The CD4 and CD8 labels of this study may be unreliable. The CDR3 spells CASSSGGSATDTQYF. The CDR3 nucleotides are TGTGCCAGCAGCTCGGGGGGGTCTGCGACAGATACGCAGTACTTT.